The 12 T cell receptor beta chains presented below share a single source sample, sequenced in a study of T cells in localized non-small cell lung cancer. Produced via immunoSEQ multiplex PCR; TCRdb's table is partial and in-frame only. The top ten clones hold 20% of a sample with about 59,000 clones, approximately 91% of them seen once. Source: peripheral blood, taken before any cancer treatment. The receptors derive from a man between 40 and 70 years old with stage I lung adenocarcinoma.

A remark on this clone: This may be a read error, as it is one base from a much larger clone. The sample has other DNA sequences that encode this CDR3 too. V gene TRBV7-8 combines with J gene TRBJ1-1; D uncertain. Germline V CDR1 and CDR2: SGHVS, FQNEAQ. The CDR3 length is 17 residues. The CDR3 sequence is CASSLVVGGTMNTEAFF. The CDR3 DNA is TGTGCCAGCAGCTTAGTAGTGGGAGGAACCATGAACACTGAAGCTTTCTTC. The full variable domain, rest sourced from reference TRBV7-8 and TRBJ1-1, is GAGVSQSPRYKVAKRGQDVALRCDPISGHVSLFWYQQALGQGPEFLTYFQNEAQLDKSGLPSDRFFAERPEGSVSTLKIQRTQQEDSAVYLCASSLVVGGTMNTEAFFGQGTRLTVV.

This chain links TRBV6-5 with TRBJ2-7; 9 nucleotides agree with TRBD1. The length of the CDR3 is 14 residues. Looked up from germline, CDR1 is MNHEY and CDR2 is SVGAGI. V dropped 7 bases and J dropped 1; count of bases not matched to a gene: 5. CDR3 loop: CASIRDRASYEQYF. The CDR3 DNA reads TGTGCCAGCATTAGGGACAGGGCATCCTACGAGCAGTACTTC.

The V and J genes are TRBV2 and TRBJ2-3, with 8 bases matching TRBD2. The ends lost 5 bases at V and 0 bases at J; junction bases unmatched: 10. CDR1 is SNHLY, CDR2 FYNNEI, per germline. CDR3 length: 17 amino acids. As DNA, the CDR3 is TGTGCCAGCAGTTATCCGGGACTAGGGGTGAGCACAGATACGCAGTATTTT. This translates into CASSYPGLGVSTDTQYF.

The chain couples TRBV27 to TRBJ2-7; no definite D call. Germline CDR1 and CDR2: MNHEY and SMNVEV (reference sequence). V lost 5 bases, J lost 4 bases, and 15 bases lay in between. CDR3 length: 14 residues. The CDR3 loop reads CASSRVSTVYEQYF. The CDR3 DNA follows: TGTGCCAGCAGTCGGGTCTCGACGGTTTACGAGCAGTACTTC.

A single count supports this clone. This chain connects TRBV10-3 to TRBJ2-2; 10 bases are a match to TRBD2. V was pared by 0 bases and J by 7 bases, with 5 bases of the junction left unmatched. The CDR3 runs to 16 residues. Germline CDR1 reads ENHRY; CDR2 reads SYGVKD. CDR3 residues: CAISESGLANSGELFF. CDR3 bases: TGTGCCATCAGTGAGTCGGGACTAGCGAATAGCGGGGAGCTGTTTTTT.

The rearrangement joins TRBV6-6 to TRBJ2-3; no definite D call. Germline CDR1 reads MNHNY; CDR2 reads SVGAGI (reference sequence). CDR3 length equals 13 residues. V gave up 2 bases and J gave up 1 base, with 4 bases separating them. The CDR3 reads CASSYDGTDTQYF. The CDR3 bases are TGTGCCAGCAGTTACGACGGCACAGATACGCAGTATTTT.

The gene calls are TRBV19 and TRBJ1-5; 9 bases are a match to TRBD1. The length of the CDR3 is 18 residues. Trimming at V came to 5 bases and at J to 3 bases, leaving 14 bases not matched to a gene. Germline CDR1 LNHDA, CDR2 SQIVND (reference sequence). CDR3 sequence (DNA): TGTGCCAGTAGTCGTTTCCCGACCGGGACAGGGTCCAATCAGCCCCAGCATTTT. It translates to CASSRFPTGTGSNQPQHF.

The count of this clone is one. The chain joins TRBV19 to TRBJ2-1; D remains unclear. The germline V and J ends were trimmed by 11 bases and 5 bases, with 13 bases remaining between them. Germline CDR1 and CDR2: LNHDA and SQIVND (reference sequence). The CDR3 loop spans 12 amino acids. CDR3 DNA: TGTGCCTCAAGGACGGAGAACAATGAGCAGTTCTTC. Protein: CASRTENNEQFF. Full variable domain (remainder filled in from reference TRBV19 and TRBJ2-1): DGGITQSPKYLFRKEGQNVTLSCEQNLNHDAMYWYRQDPGQGLRLIYYSQIVNDFQKGDIAEGYSVSREKKESFPLTVTSAQKNPTAFYLCASRTENNEQFFGPGTRLTVL.

The V call is TRBV5-1, the J call TRBJ2-1; D remains unclear. The CDR3 covers 14 residues. Germline CDR1 and CDR2: SGHRS and YFSETQ. V lost 4 bases, J lost 10 bases, and 18 bases lay in between. DNA of the CDR3: TGCGCCAGCAGCCCGGAAACCTATAAGGTCGAGCAGTTCTTC. It specifies CASSPETYKVEQFF.

The chain joins TRBV19 to TRBJ1-1, with D hard to call. The V gene's germline CDR1 is LNHDA and CDR2 SQIVND (reference sequence). The V gene lost 3 bases and the J gene lost 2 bases, with 10 bases spanning the gap. The CDR3 contains 14 residues. CDR3 bases: TGTGCCAGTAGTATGAGTATCCGTAACACTGAAGCTTTCTTT. It encodes CASSMSIRNTEAFF.

The V gene is TRBV7-2, the J gene TRBJ1-1; D might be TRBD1 (5 bases). V was pared by 2 bases and J by 11 bases, with 9 bases between. CDR1 and CDR2 (germline): SGHTA, FQGNSA. The CDR3 extends over 11 amino acids. The CDR3 region has the DNA TGTGCCAGCAGCTTACTAGGGGACGCTTTCTTT. It specifies CASSLLGDAFF.

The rearrangement joins TRBV30 to TRBJ1-5; D is unclear. V was pared by 2 bases and J by 7 bases, with 12 bases between. There are 13 residues in the CDR3. Germline-derived CDR1 and CDR2 are GTSNPN and SVGIG (reference sequence). The CDR3 coding sequence is TGTGCCTGGAGTCCCAACATTAGGCAGCCCCAGCATTTT. The encoded protein is CAWSPNIRQPQHF.